This TCR beta chain was sequenced for a study of regulatory T cells in long-lasting Graves disease. Time point specified: persistent/refractory GD, antithyroid drugs over 5 years with positive TRAb. Extracted RNA from PBMCs served as the source of the TCR library. The TCR beta library used iRepertoire HTBI primers with Arm-PCR amplification of CDR3. TCRdb re-called the multiplex PCR reads with MiXCR, one entry per CDR3 protein. The data show 300,000 to 500,000 distinct CDR3 sequences, less than 25% seen once. CDR1 and CDR2 from the germline V gene are GTSNPN and SVGIG (reference sequence). The germline V and J ends were trimmed by 1 base and 6 bases, with 13 bases remaining between them. The CDR3 covers 14 residues.

The starting material was peripheral blood mononuclear cells (PBMCs), obtained when the disease was refractory, from a patient treated with antithyroid drugs. V usage is TRBV30 and J usage is TRBJ1-5, with D hard to call. The clonotype was recovered from a female donor with Graves disease. The CDR3 nucleotides read TGTGCCTGGAGTGACGGGGTTTCAAGTCAGCCCCAGCATTTT. Protein sequence: CAWSDGVSSQPQHF.